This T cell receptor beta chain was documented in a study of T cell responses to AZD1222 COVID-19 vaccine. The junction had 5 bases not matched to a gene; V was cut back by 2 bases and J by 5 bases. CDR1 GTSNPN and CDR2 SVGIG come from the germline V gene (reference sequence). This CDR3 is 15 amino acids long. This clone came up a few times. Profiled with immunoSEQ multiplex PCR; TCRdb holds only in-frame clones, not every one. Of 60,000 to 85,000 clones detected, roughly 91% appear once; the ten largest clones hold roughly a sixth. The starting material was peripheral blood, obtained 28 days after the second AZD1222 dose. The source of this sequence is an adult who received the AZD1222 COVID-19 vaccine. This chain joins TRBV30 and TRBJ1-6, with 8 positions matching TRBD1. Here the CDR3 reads CAWSLTGGDNSPLHF. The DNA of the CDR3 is TGTGCCTGGAGTTTAACAGGGGGAGATAATTCACCCCTCCACTTT.